One sample yielded the 6 T cell receptor beta chains listed below, sequenced in a study of blood T cell repertoires in COVID-19. Libraries were prepared by immunoSEQ multiplex PCR; TCRdb keeps only in-frame clonotypes and omits some of them. The sample lists 200,000 to 250,000 clones; about 89% were seen once. Material for sequencing was peripheral blood. These receptors all stem from a man aged 55-75 years who had recovered from COVID-19.

This chain links TRBV5-1 with TRBJ2-2; 12 positions match TRBD2. This CDR3 is built from 18 residues. Germline lookup yields CDR1 SGHRS and CDR2 YFSETQ. The V and J ends lost 4 bases and 4 bases, in that order; junction bases with no gene match: 11. The CDR3 sequence: CASSPLGLAGAVTGELFF. CDR3 bases: TGCGCCAGCAGCCCCCTGGGACTAGCGGGCGCAGTCACCGGGGAGCTGTTTTTT.

The chain recombines TRBV5-1 with TRBJ2-6, with D maybe TRBD2 (6 bases). The CDR3 totals 18 residues. Germline V gene data show CDR1 as SGHRS and CDR2 as YFSETQ. The germline V and J ends were trimmed by 0 bases and 0 bases, with 13 bases remaining between them. DNA for the CDR3: TGCGCCAGCAGCTTGGGTCAGGGAGGCTTCTCTGGGGCCAACGTCCTGACTTTC. Translating it yields CASSLGQGGFSGANVLTF.

This clone was seen only a few times. V gene TRBV10-3 combines with J gene TRBJ2-6; D possibly corresponds to TRBD1 (5 bases). Trimming removed 1 base from V and 4 bases from J, with 8 bases in between. Germline CDR1 reads ENHRY; CDR2 reads SYGVKD. This CDR3 spans 15 amino acids. The CDR3 here is CAISEWGGGANVLTF. In DNA, the CDR3 is TGTGCCATCAGTGAGTGGGGCGGCGGGGCCAACGTCCTGACTTTC.

The CDR3 is CASSEAYSPTNEKLFF. CDR3 coding DNA: TGTGCCAGCAGTGAAGCTTACAGCCCAACTAATGAAAAACTGTTTTTT. This chain links TRBV2 with TRBJ1-4; D remains unclear. CDR3 length equals 16 residues. The V and J ends lost 0 bases and 0 bases respectively, with 8 bases between them. CDR1 and CDR2 (germline): SNHLY, FYNNEI.

The V and J genes are TRBV7-3 and TRBJ2-7, with D unresolved. Trimming removed 0 bases from V and 1 base from J, with 10 bases in between. CDR1 SGHTA and CDR2 FQGTGA come from the germline V gene. This CDR3 spans 15 amino acids. The CDR3 protein is CASSLTSQSSYEQYF. The CDR3 nucleotides are TGTGCCAGCAGCTTAACGTCTCAGTCGTCCTACGAGCAGTACTTC.

V usage is TRBV12-5 and J usage is TRBJ1-4; D gene ambiguous. Germline V gene sequence: CDR1 LGHNT, CDR2 FRNRAP. The germline V and J ends were trimmed by 7 bases and 8 bases, with 14 bases remaining between them. The CDR3 sequence is 13 residues long. CDR3 nucleotides: TGTGCTAGTGCCCTGACGGCGGGCGAAAAACTGTTTTTT. Translated: CASALTAGEKLFF.